A selection of T cell receptor beta chains follows, all from one sample in a study of regulatory T cells in long-lasting Graves disease. Using its own MiXCR run on the multiplex PCR reads, TCRdb lists one record per CDR3 protein. The sample has about 470,000 distinct CDR3 sequences, under 25% seen once; the top ten hold roughly 6.9%. The sample in question was peripheral blood mononuclear cells (PBMCs), obtained when the disease was refractory, from a patient treated with antithyroid drugs. These receptors were collected from a female donor with Graves disease. Each CDR3 is given with its conserved first and last residue. D genes are given only for firm matches. Clone size appears in some rows only: once, few, many, or a class for an expanded clone.

D	J	V	size	CDR3	DNA
-	TRBJ1-6	TRBV9	-	CASSVEGSSYNSPLHF	TGTGCCAGCAGCGTCGAGGGCAGCTCCTATAATTCACCCCTCCACTTT
-	TRBJ2-7	TRBV7-2	many	CASSLDEVLGEQYF	TGTGCCAGCAGCTTAGATGAGGTGTTGGGGGAGCAGTACTTC
-	TRBJ1-5	TRBV5-5	-	CASSLFEGGNQPQHF	TGTGCCAGCAGCCTTTTCGAGGGGGGCAATCAGCCCCAGCATTTT
TRBD1	TRBJ1-5	TRBV27	many	CASSPSTGPYSNQPQHF	TGTGCCAGCAGTCCCTCGACAGGGCCCTATAGCAATCAGCCCCAGCATTTT
-	TRBJ2-7	TRBV19	-	CASSIGGGQSYEQYF	TGTGCCAGTAGTATCGGAGGAGGACAGTCCTACGAGCAGTACTTC
TRBD1	TRBJ2-2	TRBV20-1	-	CSAQGTGRRRNTGELFF	TGCAGTGCGCAGGGGACAGGGAGGAGGCGGAACACCGGGGAGCTGTTTTTT
TRBD1	TRBJ2-2	TRBV28	few	CASSLTGATGELFF	TGTGCCAGCAGTCTTACAGGGGCCACCGGGGAGCTGTTTTTT
-	TRBJ1-2	TRBV5-6	-	CASSLVATSGYTF	TGTGCCAGCAGCTTGGTGGCAACCTCTGGCTACACCTTC
-	TRBJ2-5	TRBV7-2	few	CASSPVRVTSTQVQETQYF	TGTGCCAGCAGCCCCGTCAGAGTAACTAGCACCCAAGTACAAGAGACCCAGTACTTC
-	TRBJ2-7	TRBV6-5	-	CASSYPRMRGFGHEQYF	TGTGCCAGCAGTTACCCCAGGATGCGGGGTTTTGGACACGAGCAGTACTTC
TRBD1	TRBJ1-1	TRBV5-1	-	CASSARTGGGTEAFF	TGCGCCAGCAGCGCACGGACAGGGGGCGGCACTGAAGCTTTCTTT
-	TRBJ1-2	TRBV6-5	-	CASSYSPGPSRYYGYTF	TGTGCCAGCAGTTATTCTCCGGGACCTTCCCGATACTATGGCTACACCTTC
-	TRBJ1-2	TRBV7-8	-	CASSQGPESGGNGYTF	TGTGCCAGCAGCCAGGGACCGGAGTCGGGGGGCAATGGCTACACCTTC
-	TRBJ1-1	TRBV29-1	many	CSVESGGGNTEAFF	TGCAGCGTTGAGAGTGGCGGGGGGAACACTGAAGCTTTCTTT
TRBD1	TRBJ1-4	TRBV15	-	CATSRDRGLGEKLFF	TGTGCCACCAGCAGGGACAGGGGGCTGGGTGAAAAACTGTTTTTT
-	TRBJ2-2	TRBV5-1	few	CASSARETGELFF	TGCGCCAGCAGCGCCAGGGAAACCGGGGAGCTGTTTTTT
-	TRBJ1-2	TRBV12-3/TRBV12-4	many	CASSREGSYGYTF	TGTGCCAGCAGTAGGGAGGGGAGCTATGGCTACACCTTC
-	TRBJ2-5	TRBV5-1	few	CASSLAERQETQYF	TGCGCCAGCAGCTTGGCCGAGAGGCAAGAGACCCAGTACTTC
TRBD1	TRBJ1-1	TRBV29-1	few	CSGNRGGNTEAFF	TGCAGCGGTAACAGGGGGGGGAACACTGAAGCTTTCTTT
-	TRBJ1-2	TRBV28	many	CASSFGLINYGYTF	TGTGCCAGCAGTTTCGGTCTTATAAACTATGGCTACACCTTC
-	TRBJ2-4	TRBV7-9	few	CASSWSRDPKNIQYF	TGTGCCAGCAGCTGGTCGAGGGACCCTAAAAACATTCAGTACTTC
-	TRBJ1-3	TRBV11-2	few	CASSLDLSGNTIYF	TGTGCCAGCAGCTTGGACCTCTCTGGAAACACCATATATTTT
TRBD1	TRBJ1-2	TRBV27	many	CASSSPGQFNYGYTF	TGTGCCAGCAGTTCCCCGGGACAGTTCAACTATGGCTACACCTTC
TRBD1	TRBJ2-3	TRBV13	-	CASSSGQGGHPRPDTQYF	TGTGCCAGCAGCTCGGGACAGGGAGGTCACCCCCGCCCAGATACGCAGTATTTT
TRBD1	TRBJ1-2	TRBV28	many	CASSFYRDSELANYGYTF	TGTGCCAGCAGTTTCTACCGGGACAGTGAGTTAGCTAACTATGGCTACACCTTC
TRBD1	TRBJ1-3	TRBV7-2	-	CASSQGSHDRAAIYF	TGTGCCAGCAGCCAAGGGTCCCACGACAGGGCAGCCATATATTTT
TRBD2	TRBJ2-5	TRBV11-2	many	CASSLWRGGGHQETQYF	TGTGCCAGCAGCTTATGGCGGGGGGGAGGCCACCAAGAGACCCAGTACTTC
-	TRBJ1-1	TRBV5-5	many	CASSILTDFTEAFF	TGTGCCAGCAGCATATTGACAGATTTTACTGAAGCTTTCTTT
-	TRBJ1-5	TRBV28	few	CASRSEGNQPQHF	TGTGCCAGCAGGTCGGAGGGGAATCAGCCCCAGCATTTT
-	TRBJ2-5	TRBV4-2	few	CASSQDWGASKTQYF	TGTGCCAGCAGCCAAGATTGGGGGGCCTCGAAGACCCAGTACTTC
-	TRBJ2-5	TRBV6-5	many	CASSSSPNVGQETQYF	TGTGCCAGCAGTTCCTCCCCAAACGTAGGCCAAGAGACCCAGTACTTC
TRBD1	TRBJ2-5	TRBV14	few	CASSQLTGAGETQYF	TGTGCCAGCAGCCAACTGACAGGGGCGGGAGAGACCCAGTACTTC
TRBD2	TRBJ2-7	TRBV7-9	many	CAITKASGSSEQYF	TGTGCCATCACGAAGGCTAGCGGGAGCTCCGAGCAGTACTTC
TRBD2	TRBJ2-2	TRBV24-1	-	CATSGLAGTGELFF	TGTGCCACCAGTGGGCTAGCGGGCACCGGGGAGCTGTTTTTT
-	TRBJ2-2	TRBV10-3	-	CAIGGDTGELFF	TGTGCCATCGGTGGGGACACCGGGGAGCTGTTTTTT
TRBD1	TRBJ2-5	TRBV29-1	many	CSVEKGTGIIEETQYF	TGCAGCGTTGAAAAAGGGACAGGCATAATAGAAGAGACCCAGTACTTC
TRBD1	TRBJ2-7	TRBV5-1	-	CASTLDRVRNEQYF	TGCGCCAGCACCCTTGACAGGGTGAGGAACGAGCAGTACTTC
-	TRBJ2-7	TRBV20-1	many	CSARDPAVNLEQYF	TGCAGTGCTAGAGATCCAGCGGTCAACCTGGAGCAGTACTTC
TRBD1	TRBJ2-7	TRBV5-1	many	CASSYPTGAYEQYF	TGCGCCAGCAGCTATCCGACAGGGGCCTACGAGCAGTACTTC
-	TRBJ2-7	TRBV28	many	CASSGSPIYEQYF	TGTGCCAGCAGTGGGTCCCCGATCTACGAGCAGTACTTC
-	TRBJ1-6	TRBV27	many	CASSFIGNWDSPLHF	TGTGCCAGCAGTTTCATAGGCAATTGGGATTCACCCCTCCACTTT
-	TRBJ1-4	TRBV20-1	many	CSARDGGGGNEKLFF	TGCAGTGCTAGAGATGGCGGGGGGGGTAATGAAAAACTGTTTTTT
TRBD1	TRBJ1-1	TRBV5-4	-	CASSQQGVNTEAFF	TGTGCCAGCAGCCAACAGGGGGTGAACACTGAAGCTTTCTTT
-	TRBJ1-3	TRBV11-2	few	CASSSTSGGNTIYF	TGTGCCAGCAGCTCCACCTCTGGGGGAAACACCATATATTTT
TRBD1	TRBJ2-7	TRBV11-2	few	CASSSDPTGIEQYF	TGTGCCAGCAGCTCAGACCCGACAGGGATTGAGCAGTACTTC
-	TRBJ1-2	TRBV20-1	few	CSASPFQGTTYGYTF	TGCAGTGCTTCCCCATTTCAGGGGACAACGTATGGCTACACCTTC
-	TRBJ1-2	TRBV12-3/TRBV12-4	many	CASIPNPIQRHGYTF	TGTGCCAGCATCCCAAATCCAATCCAGCGTCATGGCTACACCTTC
-	TRBJ2-2	TRBV6-1	-	CASGRTNTGELFF	TGTGCCAGCGGTCGAACGAACACCGGGGAGCTGTTTTTT
TRBD1	TRBJ1-1	TRBV5-1	few	CASSLGTGGEVNTEAFF	TGCGCCAGCAGCCTCGGGACAGGGGGCGAGGTGAACACTGAAGCTTTCTTT
TRBD2	TRBJ2-5	TRBV7-9	few	CASSLGLAGGSGETQYF	TGTGCCAGCAGCTTAGGACTAGCGGGGGGCTCAGGAGAGACCCAGTACTTC
TRBD1	TRBJ2-7	TRBV28	many	CASSQGQGPYEQYF	TGTGCCAGCAGTCAGGGACAGGGTCCCTACGAGCAGTACTTC
-	TRBJ1-1	TRBV6-1	many	CASVGGPEAFF	TGTGCCAGCGTTGGGGGCCCGGAAGCTTTCTTT
TRBD1	TRBJ2-7	TRBV27	-	CASSYAGGNYEQYF	TGTGCCAGCAGTTATGCAGGGGGCAACTACGAGCAGTACTTC